Below, 13 T cell receptor beta chains from the same sample are listed, as sequenced in a study of blood T cell repertoires in COVID-19. Clones were read by immunoSEQ multiplex PCR, and TCRdb kept only the in-frame ones, dropping some. This table holds 200,000 to 300,000 clones, roughly 91% found once. Material for sequencing was PBMCs or T cells enriched from blood (not recorded which). All receptors derive from a young woman who had recovered from COVID-19.

The chain is built from TRBV27 and TRBJ1-4; 8 nucleotides line up with TRBD1. Trimming at V came to 2 bases and at J to 8 bases, leaving 10 bases not matched to a gene. Per the germline V gene, CDR1 is MNHEY and CDR2 is SMNVEV (reference sequence). This CDR3 comprises 16 residues. This CDR3 is CASSLRLDRDWEKLFF. CDR3 bases: TGTGCCAGCAGTTTACGCCTGGACAGGGATTGGGAAAAACTGTTTTTT.

This clone was recorded only once. The J gene is TRBJ2-1, the V gene TRBV24-1; D remains unclear. Germline CDR1 is KGHDR and CDR2 is SFDVKD. Between the trimmed V and J ends, which lost 9 bases and 0 bases, there was a span of 8 bases. CDR3 length equals 13 residues. The CDR3 sequence is CATRRYSYNEQFF. In DNA form, the CDR3 reads TGTGCCACCCGGCGGTACTCCTACAATGAGCAGTTCTTC.

The chain recombines TRBV5-1 with TRBJ2-1; 10 nucleotides align to TRBD2. The CDR3 consists of 15 residues. In germline, CDR1 is SGHRS, CDR2 YFSETQ. The ends lost 2 bases at V and 9 bases at J; junction bases unmatched: 8. For the CDR3, the DNA is TGCGCCAGCAGCTTCACTAGCGGGGATGGAATTGAGCAGTTCTTC. Translation: CASSFTSGDGIEQFF.

This chain connects TRBV5-1 to TRBJ2-7; TRBD2 matches 8 bases. The CDR3 runs 16 residues. Germline V gives CDR1 SGHRS, CDR2 YFSETQ. V lost 4 bases and J lost 2; bases outside the gene matches: 11. The CDR3 nucleotides are TGCGCCAGCAGCCCGGGAGGGACACATACTACCTACGAGCAGTACTTC. Translated, it gives CASSPGGTHTTYEQYF.

The chain combines TRBV7-3 with TRBJ2-1; 13 bases map to TRBD2. V lost 5 bases and J lost 7; bases outside the gene matches: 8. CDR3 size: 16 residues. Germline-derived CDR1 and CDR2 are SGHTA and FQGTGA. This chain's CDR3 is CASSAWTSGSLNEQFF. The CDR3 DNA is TGTGCCAGCAGCGCTTGGACTAGCGGGAGTTTAAATGAGCAGTTCTTC.

This clone was observed once. V and J are TRBV19 and TRBJ1-6; weak D call: TRBD1 (5 bases). This CDR3 contains 15 residues. Germline V lookup: CDR1 LNHDA, CDR2 SQIVND (reference sequence). V lost 4 bases, J lost 8 bases, and 15 bases lay in between. This chain's CDR3 is CASSRGGTGYSPLHF. Here the CDR3 DNA reads TGTGCCAGTAGTAGAGGAGGGACGGGCTATTCACCCCTCCACTTT.

The J gene is TRBJ1-1, the V gene TRBV29-1; D gene ambiguous. The CDR3 contains 13 residues. CDR1 and CDR2 (germline): SQVTM, ANQGSEA. V was pared by 6 bases and J by 7 bases, with 18 bases between. The CDR3 DNA follows: TGCAGCGTGAACATTGGAGGGCTCCTTGAAGCTTTCTTT. Translated: CSVNIGGLLEAFF. Complete variable domain (other parts from reference TRBV29-1 and TRBJ1-1): SAVISQKPSRDICQRGTSLTIQCQVDSQVTMMFWYRQQPGQSLTLIATANQGSEATYESGFVIDKFPISRPNLTFSTLTVSNMSPEDSSIYLCSVNIGGLLEAFFGQGTRLTVV.

V gene TRBV13 combines with J gene TRBJ2-3, with 10 bases identical to TRBD2. Per germline, CDR1 PRHDT and CDR2 FYEKMQ (reference sequence). CDR3 length: 16 residues. V trimming: 3 bases; J trimming: 4 bases; junction bases outside the gene matches: 7. CDR3 DNA sequence: TGTGCCAGCAGCTTTAACATGGGACTAGCGTCAGATACGCAGTATTTT. Translating it yields CASSFNMGLASDTQYF.

The J gene is TRBJ1-3, the V gene TRBV10-3; TRBD1 aligns across 8 bases. Germline CDR1 and CDR2: ENHRY and SYGVKD. The CDR3 runs to 14 residues. Trimming removed 6 bases from V and 3 bases from J; junction bases left unmatched: 4. CDR3 coding DNA: TGTGCCATCAGCCAGACAGGGGATGGAAACACCATATATTTT. The encoded protein is CAISQTGDGNTIYF.

The CDR3 DNA sequence: TGTGCCACCAGTGATCACAGGAGACAAGAGACCCAGTACTTC. Translated, it gives CATSDHRRQETQYF. This rearrangement joins TRBV24-1 to TRBJ2-5, with D perhaps TRBD1 (5 bases). The germline V gene has CDR1 KGHDR and CDR2 SFDVKD. CDR3 size: 14 residues. Trimming took 3 bases from V and 2 from J, leaving 9 bases between them.

The chain has TRBV5-4 and TRBJ1-2; the D is unclear. Per germline, CDR1 SGHNT and CDR2 YYREEE (reference sequence). V was pared by 0 bases and J by 3 bases, with 6 bases between. This CDR3 has 13 amino acids. CDR3 protein: CASSLDPDYGYTF. The CDR3 DNA follows: TGTGCCAGCAGCTTGGACCCGGACTATGGCTACACCTTC.

V and J are TRBV7-2 and TRBJ2-5, with D tentatively TRBD1 (5 bases). This CDR3 spans 13 amino acids. Trimming stripped 10 bases from V and 1 base from J, with 13 bases between. The V gene's germline CDR1 is SGHTA and CDR2 FQGNSA. CDR3 region: CATSWTSQETQYF. Written as DNA, the CDR3 is TGTGCCACCTCGTGGACATCCCAAGAGACCCAGTACTTC.

The CDR3 is CASSQAGRNTQYF. In DNA form, the CDR3 reads TGCGCCAGCAGCCAGGCGGGAAGAAATACGCAGTATTTT. The V gene is TRBV4-3, the J gene TRBJ2-3; D is possibly TRBD2 (6 bases). The germline gives CDR1 LGHNA, CDR2 YSLEER. Trimming removed 3 bases from V and 7 bases from J, with 11 bases in between. The CDR3 consists of 13 residues.